Detailed here is one T cell receptor beta chain. This sample is drawn from a study of blood T cell repertoires in COVID-19. Study details: Both acute and convalescent COVID-19 samples were obtained from the United States, Italy and Spain. T cells, B-cell-depleted T cells, or PBMCs provided the cDNA or gDNA that served as material.

The germline V and J ends were trimmed by 0 bases and 1 base, with 14 bases remaining between them. CDR3 length: 17 residues. Looked up from germline, CDR1 is LGHDT and CDR2 is YNNKEL (reference sequence). Methods used by the authors: Reference gene primer amplification gave estimated nucleated cell counts. TCRdb's table, derived via immunoSEQ multiplex PCR, lists solely in-frame clones and lacks some. That table furnishes V, J and clone size, whereas the DNA furnished D and trimming. This sample carries about 190,000 clones, roughly 78% of them seen once, and the ten largest clones take around 2.8%.

The sequence derives from a woman of 80 years or more with active or convalescent COVID-19. Sequencing input: peripheral blood. This chain links TRBV3-1 (or the pseudogene TRBV3-2) with TRBJ2-3; possibly TRBD2 for D (5 bases). In DNA form, the CDR3 reads TGTGCCAGCAGCCAAGATCCGCGGCCGCGGGGCACAGATACGCAGTATTTT. Encoded protein: CASSQDPRPRGTDTQYF.